Sequencing of this T cell receptor (beta chain) was carried out in a study of CD4 T cells in relation to SARS-CoV-2 and coronaviruses. Study details: PBMCs were cultured with antigen for roughly 11 days before TCR beta sequencing. Negative control cultures got HIV-1 Nef peptides or no peptide.

CD4+ T cells from unexposed donors were obtained before the COVID-19 pandemic (2011-2018). After nine to ten days of culture, CD4+ T cells were isolated. The CDR3 runs to 14 residues. V lost 2 bases and J lost 3; bases outside the gene matches: 3. Germline values: CDR1 MNHEY, CDR2 SVGAGI. Measured with immunoSEQ multiplex PCR; TCRdb has only the in-frame clones, and not every one. Of around 15,000 clones in the sample, around 77% were seen once. With regard to this clone: What it recognizes is unknown.

The source material was CD4+ T cells from PBMCs, cultured in vitro. The genes are TRBV6-5 and TRBJ2-7, with 8 bases identical to TRBD2. The receptor was isolated from a human donor in good health. CDR3 amino acids: CASSYKLADYEQYF. Here the CDR3 DNA reads TGTGCCAGCAGTTACAAACTAGCGGACTACGAGCAGTACTTC.